This paragraph covers one TCR beta chain sequence. Its antigen is unknown. The data derive from a study of PD-1 blockade in classical Hodgkin lymphoma. Study observations and caveats: TCR diversity in CD4+, not CD8+, cells rose significantly by C4D1.

Sequencing was performed with immunoSEQ multiplex PCR; in TCRdb, only in-frame clones are kept and a portion is missing. The repertoire includes fewer than 45,000 clones, roughly 86% of them detected once, and 5.5% to 6.5% sits in the top ten. The germline V gene has CDR1 LNHDA and CDR2 SQIVND (reference sequence). CDR3 length equals 16 residues. Trimming removed 1 base from V and 4 bases from J, with 16 bases in between. Each patient relapsed following autologous stem cell transplantation, and prior brentuximab vedotin exposure differed. This clonotype was sampled from a human donor with classical Hodgkin lymphoma. The rearrangement links TRBV19 to TRBJ2-5; D gene ambiguous. The sample here was peripheral blood mononuclear cells (PBMCs), taken before the second cycle of nivolumab. The CDR3 is CASSIGGGRLGETQYF. In nucleotides, the CDR3 is TGTGCCAGTAGTATAGGTGGCGGTAGGCTGGGAGAGACCCAGTACTTC.